A single T cell receptor beta chain is shown here with its context. Its specificity is not known. These data belong to a study of Ad26.COV2.S vaccination and SARS-CoV-2 variants. General study findings and limits: An underestimation of total T cell responses may have resulted from the TCR breadth and depth analyses. After vaccination, substantial breadth of spike-specific CD8+ and CD4+ responses was reported. Greater spike-specific TCR breadth was seen in vaccine recipients than in placebo recipients.

Profiling relied on immunoSEQ multiplex PCR, and the TCRdb table lists in-frame clones only, not all of them. The sample has around 270,000 clones, about 83% seen once. Documented treatment: roughly 20 received Ad26.COV2.S at low or high dose, single or two shots; about 5 received placebo; per-sample allocation not given. Samples analyzed were those drawn on day 63 after the first vaccine or placebo injection. The CDR3 spans 16 residues. CDR1 is MGHRA, CDR2 YSYEKL, per germline. Trimming cost V 4 bases and J 8 bases, with 23 bases left between them. The material was peripheral blood, obtained in a trial of Ad26.COV2.S vaccine versus placebo. The receptor was isolated from a person between 18 and 65 years old who received the Ad26.COV2.S COVID-19 vaccine or a placebo. The chain is built from TRBV4-1 and TRBJ1-2; no reliable D call. CDR3 sequence: CASSLGTGISFGGYTF. CDR3 coding DNA: TGCGCCAGCAGCCTTGGAACGGGGATTTCTTTTGGCGGCTACACCTTC.